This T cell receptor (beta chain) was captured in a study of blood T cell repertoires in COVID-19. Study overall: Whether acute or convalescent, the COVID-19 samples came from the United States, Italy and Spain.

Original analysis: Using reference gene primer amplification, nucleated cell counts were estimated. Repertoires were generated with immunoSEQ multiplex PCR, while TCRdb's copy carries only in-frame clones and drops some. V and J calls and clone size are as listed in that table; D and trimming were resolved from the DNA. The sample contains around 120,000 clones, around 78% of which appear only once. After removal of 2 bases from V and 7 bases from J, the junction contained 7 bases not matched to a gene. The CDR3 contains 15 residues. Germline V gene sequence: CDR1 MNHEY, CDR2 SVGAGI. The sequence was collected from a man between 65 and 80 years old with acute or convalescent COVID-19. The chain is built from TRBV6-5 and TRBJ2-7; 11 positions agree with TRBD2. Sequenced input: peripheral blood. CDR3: CASSYRVAGGREQYF. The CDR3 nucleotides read TGTGCCAGCAGTTACCGAGTAGCGGGGGGGCGGGAGCAGTACTTC.